This T cell receptor beta chain was obtained from a study of T cell repertoires in cytomegalovirus infection. TCRdb re-called the reads with MiXCR, one entry per CDR3 protein. The sample includes 150,000 or so distinct CDR3 sequences, roughly a quarter of them seen just once. Per germline, CDR1 MNHNY and CDR2 SVGAGI (reference sequence). Trimming removed 0 bases from V and 4 bases from J, with 8 bases in between. The CDR3 loop spans 14 amino acids. The chain employs TRBV6-6 and TRBJ2-3; either TRBD1 or TRBD2 may fit D (6 bases each). This TCR was sampled from a human donor in good health (CMV status not recorded). Some clones in this sample may be carry-over from other donors' samples. Sequences were obtained from PBMCs. The CDR3 nucleotides are TGTGCCAGCAGTTACTCGAGGGGGGCAGATACGCAGTATTTT. It translates to CASSYSRGADTQYF.